One and the same sample provided the 13 T cell receptor beta chains below, sequenced in a study of chemoradiotherapy in HPV16-positive cancers. Libraries were prepared by immunoSEQ multiplex PCR; TCRdb keeps only in-frame clonotypes and omits some of them. This table holds approximately 7,000 clones, less than 85% found once. The input for sequencing was tumor tissue, taken from a patient who underwent chemoradiotherapy. The receptors derive from a human donor with HPV-associated anogenital cancer.

The chain recombines TRBV15 with TRBJ2-6; the D is unclear. V lost 1 base to trimming and J lost 1 base, with 5 bases between them. The CDR3 sequence is 15 residues long. Germline CDR1 is LNHNV and CDR2 is YYDKDF (reference sequence). DNA for the CDR3: TGTGCCACCAGCAGAGGTGGATCTGGGGCCAACGTCCTGACTTTC. Translation gives CATSRGGSGANVLTF. Full variable domain (remainder filled in from reference TRBV15 and TRBJ2-6): DAMVIQNPRYQVTQFGKPVTLSCSQTLNHNVMYWYQQKSSQAPKLLFHYYDKDFNNEADTPDNFQSRRPNTSFCFLDIRSPGLGDTAMYLCATSRGGSGANVLTFGAGSRLTVL.

The gene calls are TRBV7-9 and TRBJ2-5, with 9 bases identical to TRBD2. Trimming removed 5 bases from V and 3 bases from J; junction bases left unmatched: 19. The CDR3 is made up of 19 amino acids. The germline CDR1 and CDR2 sequences are SEHNR and FQNEAQ (reference sequence). The CDR3 region has the DNA TGTGCCAGCAGCGATAGTATGGCGCTAGCGGGGTTTGGGAAAGAGACCCAGTACTTC. This codes for CASSDSMALAGFGKETQYF.

The chain has TRBV19 and TRBJ1-5; D call uncertain. The V and J ends lost 4 bases and 3 bases respectively, with 10 bases between them. Germline CDR1 reads LNHDA; CDR2 reads SQIVND (reference sequence). The CDR3 sequence is 14 residues long. CDR3 coding DNA: TGTGCCAGTAGTACAAGCCGGTTCAATCAGCCCCAGCATTTT. Amino acid sequence: CASSTSRFNQPQHF.

The rearrangement links TRBV19 to TRBJ1-1; tentative D call: TRBD1 (5 bases). The germline CDR1 and CDR2 sequences are LNHDA and SQIVND (reference sequence). The V and J ends lost 8 bases and 7 bases respectively, with 11 bases between them. This CDR3 region has 11 residues. The CDR3 region is CASRDFFEAFF. The CDR3 nucleotides are TGTGCCAGTCGGGACTTTTTTGAAGCTTTCTTT.

J is TRBJ2-5 and V is TRBV5-8; 9 bases are a match to TRBD1. The trim removed 3 bases at V and 4 bases at J, leaving 7 bases unmatched. Germline V gene sequence: CDR1 SGHTS, CDR2 YDEGEE. The CDR3 totals 15 residues. The CDR3 spells CASSSGTGWRETQYF. In nucleotides, the CDR3 is TGTGCCAGCAGCTCCGGGACAGGGTGGCGAGAGACCCAGTACTTC.

The chain employs TRBV10-1 and TRBJ1-1, with D tentatively TRBD1 (5 bases). With 11 bases removed from V and 6 bases from J, the gap between germline ends came to 22 bases. Germline V gene data show CDR1 as WNHNN and CDR2 as SYGVQD (reference sequence). CDR3 length: 14 amino acids. In DNA, the CDR3 is TGCGCCGAAACGGAGGGCAGGGAAATCTCTGAAGCTTTCTTT. As protein: CAETEGREISEAFF.

This sequence joins TRBV29-1 and TRBJ1-2; the D gene is possibly TRBD1 (5 bases). The CDR3 covers 12 residues. The V end was cut by 6 bases, the J end by 8 bases, with 16 bases between. Germline lookup yields CDR1 SQVTM and CDR2 ANQGSEA. CDR3 DNA sequence: TGCAGCGTAGGCCCGACCGGGGCGGGCTACACCTTC. Translated, it gives CSVGPTGAGYTF.

The gene calls are TRBV6-1 and TRBJ1-5; possible D gene TRBD1, 5 bases. The CDR3 is 15 residues long. Trimming removed 4 bases at V and 3 bases at J, with 13 bases between. From germline, CDR1 is MNHNS and CDR2 SASEGT. In DNA, the CDR3 is TGTGCCAGCAGTGGAGGGACGTACTACAATCAGCCCCAGCATTTT. This sequence encodes CASSGGTYYNQPQHF.

Comment on this clone: One end of the junction varies from germline; a read error may be responsible. V is TRBV5-4 and J is TRBJ1-2, with a tentative D call TRBD1 (5 bases). The CDR3 sequence is 12 residues long. CDR1 and CDR2 from the germline V gene are SGHNT and YYREEE (reference sequence). CDR3 bases: TGTGCCAGCAGCTTGGGTGGCTGGGACCCTCTCTTC. This encodes CASSLGGWDPLF. Together with reference TRBV5-4 and TRBJ1-2, the CDR3 gives the full variable domain: ETGVTQSPTHLIKTRGQQVTLRCSSQSGHNTVSWYQQALGQGPQFIFQYYREEENGRGNFPPRFSGLQFPNYSSELNVNALELDDSALYLCASSLGGWDPLFGSGTRLTVV.

V and J are TRBV14 and TRBJ2-2, with D hard to call. This CDR3 region has 14 residues. Germline loops: CDR1 SGHDN, CDR2 FVKESK. V shed 6 bases and J shed 0 bases, with 8 bases lying between them. CDR3 nucleotides: TGTGCCAGCAGGCCGTTGACGAACACCGGGGAGCTGTTTTTT. It specifies CASRPLTNTGELFF.

The V gene is TRBV6-5, the J gene TRBJ2-2, with a tentative D call TRBD1 (5 bases). Germline V CDR1 and CDR2: MNHEY, SVGAGI. V lost 6 bases and J 7 bases, leaving 12 bases between the germline ends. The CDR3 has 13 amino acids. CDR3 loop: CASSVGAVGELFF. The CDR3 DNA reads as TGTGCCAGCAGCGTAGGGGCGGTCGGGGAGCTGTTTTTT.

V gene TRBV6-5 combines with J gene TRBJ1-1, with unresolved D. V was trimmed by 0 bases and J by 2 bases, leaving 10 bases between them. The CDR3 loop spans 15 amino acids. Germline loops: CDR1 MNHEY, CDR2 SVGAGI. Here the CDR3 DNA reads TGTGCCAGCAGTTACTCGTCTGAAGGAAACACTGAAGCTTTCTTT. Its protein product is CASSYSSEGNTEAFF.

The J gene is TRBJ2-2, the V gene TRBV19, with D maybe TRBD2 (6 bases). The CDR3 runs 16 residues. Germline lookup yields CDR1 LNHDA and CDR2 SQIVND (reference sequence). V gave up 3 bases and J gave up 3 bases, with 14 bases separating them. As DNA, the CDR3 is TGTGCCAGTAGTATTTTCGGGGGTCCGTACACCGGGGAGCTGTTTTTT. Its translation is CASSIFGGPYTGELFF. The variable domain in full, completed from reference TRBV19 and TRBJ2-2, reads DGGITQSPKYLFRKEGQNVTLSCEQNLNHDAMYWYRQDPGQGLRLIYYSQIVNDFQKGDIAEGYSVSREKKESFPLTVTSAQKNPTAFYLCASSIFGGPYTGELFFGEGSRLTVL.